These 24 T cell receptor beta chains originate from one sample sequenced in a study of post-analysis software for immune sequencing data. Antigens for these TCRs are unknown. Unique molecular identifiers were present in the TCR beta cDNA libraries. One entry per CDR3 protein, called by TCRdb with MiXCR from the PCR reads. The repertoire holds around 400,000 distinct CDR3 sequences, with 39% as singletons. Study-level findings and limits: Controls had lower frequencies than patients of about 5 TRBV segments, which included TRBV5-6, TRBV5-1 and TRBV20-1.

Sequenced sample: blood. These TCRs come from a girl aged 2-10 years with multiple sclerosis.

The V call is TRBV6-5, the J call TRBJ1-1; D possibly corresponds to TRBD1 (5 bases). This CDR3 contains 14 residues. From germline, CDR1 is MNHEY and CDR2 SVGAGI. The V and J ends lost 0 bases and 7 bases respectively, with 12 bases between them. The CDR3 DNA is TGTGCCAGCAGTTACTCGCTAGCCCAGGGTGAAGCTTTCTTT. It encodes CASSYSLAQGEAFF.

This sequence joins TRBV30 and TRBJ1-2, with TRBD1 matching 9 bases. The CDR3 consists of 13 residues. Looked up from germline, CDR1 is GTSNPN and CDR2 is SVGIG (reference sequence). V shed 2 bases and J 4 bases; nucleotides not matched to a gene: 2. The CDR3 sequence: CAWSLTGGYGYTF. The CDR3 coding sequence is TGTGCCTGGAGTTTGACAGGGGGCTATGGCTACACCTTC. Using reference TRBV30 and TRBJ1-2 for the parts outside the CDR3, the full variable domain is SQTIHQWPATLVQPVGSPLSLECTVEGTSNPNLYWYRQAAGRGLQLLFYSVGIGQISSEVPQNLSASRPQDRQFILSSKKLLLSDSGFYLCAWSLTGGYGYTFGSGTRLTVV.

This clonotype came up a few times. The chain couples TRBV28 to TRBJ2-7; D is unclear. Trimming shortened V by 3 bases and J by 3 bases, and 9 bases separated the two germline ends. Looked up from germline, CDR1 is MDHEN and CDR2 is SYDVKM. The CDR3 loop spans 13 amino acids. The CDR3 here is CASSLAGHYEQYF. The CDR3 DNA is TGTGCCAGCAGTTTGGCCGGGCACTACGAGCAGTACTTC.

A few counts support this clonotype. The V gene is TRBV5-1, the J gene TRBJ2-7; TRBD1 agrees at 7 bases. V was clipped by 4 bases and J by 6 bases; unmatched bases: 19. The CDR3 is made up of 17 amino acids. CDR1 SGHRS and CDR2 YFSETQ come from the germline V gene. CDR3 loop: CASSPTPTTGSFSEQYF. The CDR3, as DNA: TGCGCCAGCAGCCCAACCCCGACGACAGGGTCTTTTTCCGAGCAGTACTTC.

As DNA, the CDR3 is TGCAGTGCTAATGGGGGGCCGGGGGAGACCCAGTACTTC. Translation: CSANGGPGETQYF. The chain carries TRBV20-1 and TRBJ2-5, with D perhaps matching TRBD1 or TRBD2 (6 bases each). Looked up from germline, CDR1 is DFQATT and CDR2 is SNEGSKA (reference sequence). V was pared by 4 bases and J by 5 bases, with 14 bases between. CDR3 length: 13 amino acids.

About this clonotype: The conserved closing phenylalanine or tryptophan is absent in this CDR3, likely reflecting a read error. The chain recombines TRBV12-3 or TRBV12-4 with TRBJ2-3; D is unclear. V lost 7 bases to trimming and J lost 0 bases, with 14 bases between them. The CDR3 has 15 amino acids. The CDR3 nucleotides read TGTGCCAGCACCCAAGGAAACGCAAGCACAGATACGCAGTATTCT. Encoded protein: CASTQGNASTDTQYS.

CDR3 coding DNA: TGTGCCAGCAGCCCTCAGCGGGGGCCCTACAATGAGCAGTTCTTC. Protein: CASSPQRGPYNEQFF. The J gene is TRBJ2-1, the V gene TRBV3-1; 8 nucleotides match TRBD2. Trimming cost V 4 bases and J 2 bases; bases outside gene matches: 4. The CDR3 length is 15 residues. Per the germline V gene, CDR1 is LGHDT and CDR2 is YNNKEL (reference sequence).

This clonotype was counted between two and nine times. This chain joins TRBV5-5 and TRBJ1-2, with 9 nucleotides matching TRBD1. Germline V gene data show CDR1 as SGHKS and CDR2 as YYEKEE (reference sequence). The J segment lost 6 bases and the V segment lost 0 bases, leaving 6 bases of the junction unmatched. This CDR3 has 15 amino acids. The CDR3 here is CASSLEGQGIDGYTF. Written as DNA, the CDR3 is TGTGCCAGCAGCTTGGAGGGACAGGGAATCGATGGCTACACCTTC.

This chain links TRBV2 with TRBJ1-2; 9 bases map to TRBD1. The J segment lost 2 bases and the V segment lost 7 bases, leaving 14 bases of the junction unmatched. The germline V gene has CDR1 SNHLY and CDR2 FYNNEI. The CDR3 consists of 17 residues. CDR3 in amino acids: CASTSSVTGGFNYGYTF. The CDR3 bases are TGTGCCAGCACCTCTTCCGTAACAGGGGGCTTCAACTATGGCTACACCTTC. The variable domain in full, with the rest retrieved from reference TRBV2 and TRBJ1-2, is EPEVTQTPSHQVTQMGQEVILRCVPISNHLYFYWYRQILGQKVEFLVSFYNNEISEKSEIFDDQFSVERPDGSNFTLKIRSTKLEDSAMYFCASTSSVTGGFNYGYTFGSGTRLTVV.

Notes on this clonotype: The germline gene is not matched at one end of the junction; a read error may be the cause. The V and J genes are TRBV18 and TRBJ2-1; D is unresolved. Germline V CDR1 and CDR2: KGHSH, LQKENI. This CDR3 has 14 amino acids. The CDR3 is CASSPQLSYNEQFF. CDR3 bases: TGTGCCAGCTCCCCACAGCTCTCCTACAATGAGCAGTTCTTC.

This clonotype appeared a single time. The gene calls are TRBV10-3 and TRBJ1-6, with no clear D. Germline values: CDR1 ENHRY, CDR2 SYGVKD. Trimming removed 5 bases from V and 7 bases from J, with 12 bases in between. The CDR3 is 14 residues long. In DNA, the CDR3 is TGTGCCATCAGTTCCCCGGCATCGAATTCACCCCTCCACTTT. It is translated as CAISSPASNSPLHF.

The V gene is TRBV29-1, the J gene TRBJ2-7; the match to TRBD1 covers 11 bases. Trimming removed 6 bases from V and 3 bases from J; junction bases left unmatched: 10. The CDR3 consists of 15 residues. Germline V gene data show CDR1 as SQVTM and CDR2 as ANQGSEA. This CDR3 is CSVRTPGQGGYEQYF. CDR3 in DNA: TGCAGCGTCCGAACACCGGGACAGGGGGGCTACGAGCAGTACTTC.

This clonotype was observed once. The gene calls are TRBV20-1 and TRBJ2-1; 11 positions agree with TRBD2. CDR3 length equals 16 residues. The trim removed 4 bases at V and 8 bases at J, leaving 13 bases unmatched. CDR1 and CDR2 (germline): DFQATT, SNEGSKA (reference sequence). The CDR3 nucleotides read TGCAGTGCTATGGGGGCACTAGCGGGAGTTTCGGATGAGCAGTTCTTC. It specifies CSAMGALAGVSDEQFF.

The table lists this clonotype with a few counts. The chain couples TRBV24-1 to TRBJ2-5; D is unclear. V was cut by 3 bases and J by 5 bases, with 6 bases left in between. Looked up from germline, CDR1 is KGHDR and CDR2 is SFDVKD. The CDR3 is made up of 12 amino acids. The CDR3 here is CATSDPFETQYF. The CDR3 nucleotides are TGTGCCACCAGTGATCCATTCGAGACCCAGTACTTC.

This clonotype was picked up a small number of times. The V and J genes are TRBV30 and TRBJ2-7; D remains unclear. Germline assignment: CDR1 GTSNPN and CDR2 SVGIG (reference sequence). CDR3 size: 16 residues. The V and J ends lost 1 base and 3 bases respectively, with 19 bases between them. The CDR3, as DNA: TGTGCCTGGAGTGAAGTCCTATGGCAGGAGAGCTACGAGCAGTACTTC. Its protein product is CAWSEVLWQESYEQYF.

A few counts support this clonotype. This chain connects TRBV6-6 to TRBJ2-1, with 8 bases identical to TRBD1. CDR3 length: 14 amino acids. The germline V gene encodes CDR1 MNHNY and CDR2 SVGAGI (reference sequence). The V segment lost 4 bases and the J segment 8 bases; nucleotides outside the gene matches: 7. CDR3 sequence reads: CASSFPGQDHEQFF. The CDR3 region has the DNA TGTGCCAGCAGTTTCCCGGGACAGGACCATGAGCAGTTCTTC.

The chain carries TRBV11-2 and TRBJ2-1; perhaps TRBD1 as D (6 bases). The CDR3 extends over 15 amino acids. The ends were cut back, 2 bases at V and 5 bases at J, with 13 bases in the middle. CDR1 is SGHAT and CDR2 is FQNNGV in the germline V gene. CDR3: CASSLYVRGNNEQFF. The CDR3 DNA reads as TGTGCCAGCAGCTTATACGTGAGGGGGAACAATGAGCAGTTCTTC.

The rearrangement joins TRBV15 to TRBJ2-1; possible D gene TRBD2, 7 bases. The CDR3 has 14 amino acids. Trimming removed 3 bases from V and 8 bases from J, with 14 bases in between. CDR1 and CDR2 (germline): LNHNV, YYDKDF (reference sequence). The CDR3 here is CATSRGRGTYEQFF. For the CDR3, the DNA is TGTGCCACCAGCAGGGGGAGGGGGACCTATGAGCAGTTCTTC.

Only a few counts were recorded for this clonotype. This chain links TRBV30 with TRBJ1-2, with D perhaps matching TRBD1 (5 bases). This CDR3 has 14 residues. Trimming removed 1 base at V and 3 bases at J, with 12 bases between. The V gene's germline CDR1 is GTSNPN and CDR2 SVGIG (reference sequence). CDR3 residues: CAWSASGRYYGYTF. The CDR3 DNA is TGTGCCTGGAGTGCCTCAGGGAGGTACTATGGCTACACCTTC.

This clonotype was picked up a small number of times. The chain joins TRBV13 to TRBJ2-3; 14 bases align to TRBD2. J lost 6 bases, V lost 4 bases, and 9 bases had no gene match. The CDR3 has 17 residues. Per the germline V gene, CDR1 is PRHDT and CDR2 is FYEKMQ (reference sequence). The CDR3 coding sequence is TGTGCCAGCAGCTATCGACTAGCGGGGGGGCCGAGGGATACGCAGTATTTT. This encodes CASSYRLAGGPRDTQYF. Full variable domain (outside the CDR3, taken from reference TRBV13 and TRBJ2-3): AAGVIQSPRHLIKEKRETATLKCYPIPRHDTVYWYQQGPGQDPQFLISFYEKMQSDKGSIPDRFSAQQFSDYHSELNMSSLELGDSALYFCASSYRLAGGPRDTQYFGPGTRLTVL.

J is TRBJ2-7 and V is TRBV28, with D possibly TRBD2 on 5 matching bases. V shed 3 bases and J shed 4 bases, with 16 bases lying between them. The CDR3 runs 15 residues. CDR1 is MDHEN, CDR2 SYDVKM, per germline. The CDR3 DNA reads TGTGCCAGCAGTTTCGACTTAGCGACCCTTTACGAGCAGTACTTC. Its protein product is CASSFDLATLYEQYF.

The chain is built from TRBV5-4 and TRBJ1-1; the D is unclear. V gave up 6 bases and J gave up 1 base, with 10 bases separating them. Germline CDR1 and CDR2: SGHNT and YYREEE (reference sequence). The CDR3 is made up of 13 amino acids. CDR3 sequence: CASTVAGNTEAFF. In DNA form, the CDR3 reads TGTGCCAGCACCGTGGCAGGGAACACTGAAGCTTTCTTT.

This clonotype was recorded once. The CDR3 DNA reads TGCGCCAGCAGCGGCAGGGGGCGCGGCGCAGATACGCAGTATTTT. Translated: CASSGRGRGADTQYF. This chain connects TRBV5-1 to TRBJ2-3; 8 bases agree with TRBD1. The CDR3 is made up of 15 amino acids. Per germline, CDR1 SGHRS and CDR2 YFSETQ. Losses at the gene ends were 4 bases for V and 4 bases for J; bases not matched to a gene: 8.

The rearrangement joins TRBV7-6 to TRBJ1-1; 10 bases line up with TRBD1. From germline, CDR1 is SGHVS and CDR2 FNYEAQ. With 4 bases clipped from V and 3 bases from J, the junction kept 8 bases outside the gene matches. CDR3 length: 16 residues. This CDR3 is CASSSSRTGGDTEAFF. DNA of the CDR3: TGTGCCAGCAGCTCGTCGCGGACAGGGGGGGACACTGAAGCTTTCTTT.